Below are 7 T cell receptor beta chains sequenced from a single sample in a study of T cells in localized non-small cell lung cancer (dated by TCRdb to about 2020). The protocol used for the library was the immunoSEQ multiplex PCR assay. As stored in TCRdb, this immuneACCESS dataset retains in-frame rearrangements with V and J assigned. A fraction of the clones does not appear; measured against another copy, unresolved V genes explain less than half of the discrepancy, and the remainder lacks a known reason. The table for this sample lists around 19,000 clones; about 89% of them were counted only once. The ten largest clones add up to less than 3% of the sample. Sequences were derived from peripheral blood, sampled before any cancer treatment. The receptor set was obtained from a woman aged 40-75 years with stage I lung adenocarcinoma.

J is TRBJ1-5 and V is TRBV6-5; D unclear. V lost 5 bases and J lost 3, with 14 bases in between. The CDR3 runs 15 residues. The germline gives CDR1 MNHEY, CDR2 SVGAGI. The CDR3, as DNA: TGTGCCAGCAGTCCCGGACCTACCGCCAATCAGCCCCAGCATTTT. It specifies CASSPGPTANQPQHF.

The V call is TRBV2, the J call TRBJ2-2; TRBD2 agrees at 13 bases. The V gene end was trimmed by 4 bases and the J gene end by 2 bases; junction bases not matched to a gene: 4. The CDR3 has 17 residues. CDR1 is SNHLY, CDR2 FYNNEI, per germline. CDR3 DNA: TGTGCCAGCAGTGCCGAGGGACTAGCGGGAAACACCGGGGAGCTGTTTTTT. Protein product: CASSAEGLAGNTGELFF.

Notes on this clone: Within the sample, other DNA sequences also encode this same CDR3. The chain links TRBV7-2 to TRBJ1-5; 8 bases fit TRBD1. Trimming cost V 6 bases and J 5 bases; bases outside gene matches: 3. This CDR3 comprises 13 residues. Germline V gene data show CDR1 as SGHTA and CDR2 as FQGNSA. CDR3 nucleotide sequence: TGTGCCAGCAGTCCACAGGGGGATCAGCCCCAGCATTTT. Its translation: CASSPQGDQPQHF.

The chain combines TRBV6-5 with TRBJ2-7; 7 bases are shared with TRBD2. The CDR3 sequence is 13 residues long. From germline, CDR1 is MNHEY and CDR2 SVGAGI. V was clipped by 2 bases and J by 6 bases; unmatched bases: 4. The CDR3: CASSYPGGSEQYF. The CDR3 DNA sequence: TGTGCCAGCAGTTACCCCGGGGGGAGCGAGCAGTACTTC.

The chain recombines TRBV30 with TRBJ2-2; the D gene is possibly TRBD1 (6 bases). Germline V gene lookup returns CDR1 GTSNPN and CDR2 SVGIG (reference sequence). CDR3 length: 14 amino acids. The ends were cut back, 5 bases at V and 4 bases at J, with 14 bases in the middle. The CDR3 loop reads CAWSPGHSTGELFF. The DNA of the CDR3 is TGTGCCTGGTCGCCGGGACATAGCACCGGGGAGCTGTTTTTT.

V is TRBV28 and J is TRBJ1-1, with D hard to call. Looked up from germline, CDR1 is MDHEN and CDR2 is SYDVKM. The CDR3 sequence is 15 residues long. The V end lost 2 bases, the J end lost 0 bases, and 10 bases lay between the germline ends. CDR3 amino acids: CASSLATVMNTEAFF. The CDR3, as DNA: TGTGCCAGCAGTTTAGCGACGGTCATGAACACTGAAGCTTTCTTT.

The chain links TRBV6-1 to TRBJ2-1, with TRBD2 identical over 9 bases. The trim removed 3 bases at V and 4 bases at J, leaving 4 bases unmatched. There are 15 residues in the CDR3. Germline V CDR1 and CDR2: MNHNS, SASEGT. CDR3 sequence (DNA): TGTGCCAGCAGTGATGTAGCGGGGGCGTACAATGAGCAGTTCTTC. Translating gives CASSDVAGAYNEQFF.